The present TCR beta chain was sequenced within a study of blood T cell repertoires in COVID-19. For the study at large: COVID-19 samples collected from the United States, Italy and Spain covered acute and convalescent phases. The analysed material was cDNA or gDNA that came from T cells, B-cell-depleted T cells, or PBMCs.

In germline, CDR1 is KGHSH, CDR2 LQKENI. V lost 3 bases, J lost 5 bases, and 3 bases stayed unmatched. This CDR3 contains 14 residues. As handled by the study authors: Reference gene primer amplification gave nucleated cell count estimates. Assay used: immunoSEQ multiplex PCR; TCRdb lists only in-frame clones, some missing. V, J and clone size were drawn from that table, and D and trimming were deduced from the DNA. This table holds 93,000 or so clones, more than 75% found once. This clone was counted once. The chain recombines TRBV18 with TRBJ2-7; TRBD1 matches 11 bases. The sequencing sample was made of peripheral blood. This clonotype originated in a human donor in a cohort sampled during active COVID-19. The CDR3 protein is CASSPDRGQNEQYF. CDR3 nucleotides: TGTGCCAGCTCACCGGACAGGGGGCAGAACGAGCAGTACTTC. The variable domain in full, with the rest retrieved from reference TRBV18 and TRBJ2-7, is NAGVMQNPRHLVRRRGQEARLRCSPMKGHSHVYWYRQLPEEGLKFMVYLQKENIIDESGMPKERFSAEFPKEGPSILRIQQVVRGDSAAYFCASSPDRGQNEQYFGPGTRLTVT.